These 18 T cell receptor beta chains were sequenced from one sample in a study of OX40 agonist ivuxolimab in advanced cancers. Library preparation used the immunoSEQ multiplex PCR assay. What TCRdb holds here is the immuneACCESS table cut down to in-frame rearrangements. Part of the clones is not present; checked against another copy, under half of the missing clones reflect an unresolved V gene, and the others are unexplained. Present in this sample are approximately 67,000 clones, about four fifths of which were seen just once. Roughly 2.3% of the sample goes to the ten largest clones. The sample in question was CD4+ or CD8+ T cells sorted from blood, obtained in a trial of the OX40 agonist ivuxolimab. Receptors originate from an adult with an advanced solid tumor such as melanoma, head and neck, liver or kidney cancer.

The J gene is TRBJ2-7, the V gene TRBV10-2; weak D call: TRBD1 (6 bases). The V and J ends lost 0 bases and 0 bases respectively, with 12 bases between them. This CDR3 contains 16 residues. CDR1 is WSHSY, CDR2 SAAADI, per germline. This CDR3 reads CASSESIGTSSYEQYF. The DNA of the CDR3 is TGCGCCAGCAGTGAGTCGATAGGGACATCCTCCTACGAGCAGTACTTC.

The J gene is TRBJ2-2, the V gene TRBV6-6; unclear D gene. The CDR3 extends over 13 amino acids. The V end lost 6 bases, the J end lost 5 bases, and 10 bases lay between the germline ends. Germline-derived CDR1 and CDR2 are MNHNY and SVGAGI (reference sequence). The CDR3: CASRPSKTGELFF. The DNA of the CDR3 is TGTGCCAGCAGGCCGTCAAAGACCGGGGAGCTGTTTTTT.

The chain recombines TRBV19 with TRBJ2-6; 10 nucleotides match TRBD1. The CDR3 loop spans 17 amino acids. The junction had 5 bases not matched to a gene; V was cut back by 6 bases and J by 0 bases. In germline, CDR1 is LNHDA, CDR2 SQIVND (reference sequence). The CDR3 DNA reads TGTGCCAGTAGCTTTCGGACAGGGGGCTCTGGGGCCAACGTCCTGACTTTC. Its protein product is CASSFRTGGSGANVLTF.

The chain has TRBV5-4 and TRBJ2-6; 7 bases fit TRBD1. CDR3 size: 17 residues. Trimming removed 3 bases from V and 1 base from J; junction bases left unmatched: 7. The germline gives CDR1 SGHNT, CDR2 YYREEE (reference sequence). This CDR3 reads CASSSYYRGSGANVLTF. In DNA, the CDR3 is TGTGCCAGCAGCTCATATTACAGGGGTTCTGGGGCCAACGTCCTGACTTTC.

This clone was seen just once. This sequence joins TRBV19 and TRBJ1-2; D call uncertain. CDR1 is LNHDA, CDR2 SQIVND, per germline (reference sequence). This CDR3 is 16 amino acids long. V was cut by 7 bases and J by 1 base, with 19 bases left in between. The CDR3 DNA sequence: TGTGCCAGTACCGGAATAGTGATCGGTGATAACTATGGCTACACCTTC. This encodes CASTGIVIGDNYGYTF.

This clone is a singleton in its sample. The gene calls are TRBV15 and TRBJ2-7; D call uncertain. The CDR3 contains 13 residues. Germline CDR1 LNHNV, CDR2 YYDKDF (reference sequence). The V end lost 0 bases, the J end lost 1 base, and 4 bases lay between the germline ends. The CDR3 loop is CATSRDMSYEQYF. CDR3 DNA sequence: TGTGCCACCAGCAGAGATATGTCCTACGAGCAGTACTTC.

The J gene is TRBJ2-7, the V gene TRBV30, with D hard to call. Germline loops: CDR1 GTSNPN, CDR2 SVGIG (reference sequence). The CDR3 runs 14 residues. The V end lost 3 bases, the J end lost 4 bases, and 16 bases lay between the germline ends. The CDR3 DNA is TGTGCCTGGAGGCATGTACGGACGTTGTACGAGCAGTACTTC. It translates to CAWRHVRTLYEQYF.

The chain has TRBV7-3 and TRBJ2-2; no clear D. The CDR3 runs to 12 residues. Germline-derived CDR1 and CDR2 are SGHTA and FQGTGA. Trimming shortened V by 6 bases and J by 5 bases, and 7 bases separated the two germline ends. CDR3 residues: CASSRDTGELFF. CDR3 coding DNA: TGTGCCAGCAGTCGCGATACCGGGGAGCTGTTTTTT.

The chain recombines TRBV19 with TRBJ2-7, with a possible D match to TRBD2 (5 bases). V was shortened by 6 bases and J by 4 bases, with 13 bases between the two germline ends. The CDR3 totals 13 residues. The germline gives CDR1 LNHDA, CDR2 SQIVND (reference sequence). Here the CDR3 reads CASSAYPGYEQYF. The CDR3 DNA reads as TGTGCCAGTAGCGCCTACCCGGGATACGAGCAGTACTTC.

The chain recombines TRBV30 with TRBJ1-3; 8 nucleotides match TRBD1. After removal of 6 bases from V and 4 bases from J, the junction contained 11 bases not matched to a gene. CDR3 length: 15 amino acids. Germline V gene data show CDR1 as GTSNPN and CDR2 as SVGIG (reference sequence). This CDR3 is CACLPGRGQGNTIYF. The CDR3 coding sequence is TGTGCCTGTCTACCCGGCAGGGGGCAAGGAAACACCATATATTTT.

The chain carries TRBV19 and TRBJ2-2, with 9 bases that match TRBD2. In germline, CDR1 is LNHDA, CDR2 SQIVND (reference sequence). Losses at the gene ends were 3 bases for V and 4 bases for J; bases not matched to a gene: 3. The CDR3 covers 15 residues. The CDR3 region is CASSILAGATGELFF. CDR3 sequence (DNA): TGTGCCAGTAGTATCTTAGCGGGAGCCACCGGGGAGCTGTTTTTT.

The chain is built from TRBV4-2 and TRBJ2-5; 8 bases fit TRBD2. This CDR3 has 21 residues. Per the germline V gene, CDR1 is LGHNA and CDR2 is YNFKEQ. The V and J ends lost 1 base and 5 bases, in that order; junction bases with no gene match: 24. The CDR3 DNA is TGTGCCAGCAGCCAAGCGGGGGGACGGGAGGGCCGGGTTTTCTATTTGGAGACCCAGTACTTC. It translates to CASSQAGGREGRVFYLETQYF.

The J gene is TRBJ1-3, the V gene TRBV15, with 7 bases fitting TRBD1. The CDR3 is made up of 15 amino acids. The J segment lost 4 bases and the V segment lost 0 bases, leaving 3 bases of the junction unmatched. CDR1 is LNHNV, CDR2 YYDKDF, per germline (reference sequence). CDR3 coding DNA: TGTGCCACCAGCAGAGACAGGGGGTCCGGAAACACCATATATTTT. This codes for CATSRDRGSGNTIYF.

This clone appeared a few times. V is TRBV10-1 and J is TRBJ2-7, with 7 bases aligning to TRBD1. CDR1 and CDR2 from the germline V gene are WNHNN and SYGVQD (reference sequence). The V and J ends lost 6 bases and 1 base, in that order; junction bases with no gene match: 6. This CDR3 contains 14 residues. CDR3 nucleotide sequence: TGCGCCAGCAGCCCAGGGACAGCATCCTACGAGCAGTACTTC. Protein sequence: CASSPGTASYEQYF.

The chain recombines TRBV6-5 with TRBJ1-2, with D uncertain. Germline CDR1 and CDR2: MNHEY and SVGAGI. CDR3 length equals 13 residues. The ends were cut back, 6 bases at V and 0 bases at J, with 8 bases in the middle. Written as DNA, the CDR3 is TGTGCCAGCAGGCCAACTTCTAACTATGGCTACACCTTC. This codes for CASRPTSNYGYTF.

This sequence joins TRBV25-1 and TRBJ2-5; 11 bases are a match to TRBD2. Trimming removed 2 bases from V and 6 bases from J; junction bases left unmatched: 8. The CDR3 spans 16 residues. Germline-derived CDR1 and CDR2 are MGHDK and SYGVNS. The CDR3 sequence: CASSEPGLAEGQTQYF. Written as DNA, the CDR3 is TGTGCCAGCAGTGAACCGGGACTAGCGGAGGGGCAGACCCAGTACTTC.

The gene calls are TRBV7-7 and TRBJ2-3; TRBD1 is a possible D gene (6 bases). The CDR3 is made up of 15 amino acids. V gave up 2 bases and J gave up 2 bases, with 11 bases separating them. Germline CDR1 and CDR2: SSHAT and FNYEAQ (reference sequence). CDR3 residues: CASSLTDRFTDTQYF. DNA of the CDR3: TGTGCCAGCAGCTTAACCGACAGGTTCACAGATACGCAGTATTTT. The entire variable domain, with the rest obtained from reference TRBV7-7 and TRBJ2-3, is as follows: GAGVSQSPRYKVTKRGQDVTLRCDPISSHATLYWYQQALGQGPEFLTYFNYEAQPDKSGLPSDRFSAERPEGSISTLTIQRTEQRDSAMYRCASSLTDRFTDTQYFGPGTRLTVL.

This chain connects TRBV27 to TRBJ1-2; tentative D call: TRBD1 (6 bases). Trimming took 3 bases from V and 5 from J, leaving 10 bases between them. This CDR3 spans 13 amino acids. The germline V gene has CDR1 MNHEY and CDR2 SMNVEV (reference sequence). Here the CDR3 reads CASSFSQGYGYTF. CDR3 coding DNA: TGTGCCAGCAGTTTTTCTCAGGGGTATGGCTACACCTTC.